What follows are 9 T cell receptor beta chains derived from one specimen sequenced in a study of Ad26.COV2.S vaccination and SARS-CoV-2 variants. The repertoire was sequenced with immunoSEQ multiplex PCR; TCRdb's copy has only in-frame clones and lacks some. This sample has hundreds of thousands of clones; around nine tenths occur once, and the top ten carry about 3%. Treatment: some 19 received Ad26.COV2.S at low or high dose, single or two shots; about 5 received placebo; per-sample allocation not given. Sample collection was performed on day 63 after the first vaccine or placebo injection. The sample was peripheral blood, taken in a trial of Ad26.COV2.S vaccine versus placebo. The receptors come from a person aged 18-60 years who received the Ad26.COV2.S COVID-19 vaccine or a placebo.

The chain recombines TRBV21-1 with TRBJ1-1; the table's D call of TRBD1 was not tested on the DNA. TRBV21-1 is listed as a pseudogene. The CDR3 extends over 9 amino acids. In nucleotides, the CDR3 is TGTGCCAGCAGCCATCAGGCTTTCTTT. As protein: CASSHQAFF.

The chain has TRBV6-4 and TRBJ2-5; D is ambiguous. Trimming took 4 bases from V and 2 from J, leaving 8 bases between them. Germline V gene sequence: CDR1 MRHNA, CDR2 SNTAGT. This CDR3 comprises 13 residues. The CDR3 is CASSVERQETQYF. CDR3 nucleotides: TGTGCCAGCAGTGTGGAGCGACAAGAGACCCAGTACTTC.

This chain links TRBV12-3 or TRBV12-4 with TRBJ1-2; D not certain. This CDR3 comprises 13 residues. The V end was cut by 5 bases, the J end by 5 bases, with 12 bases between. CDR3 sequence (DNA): TGTGCCAGCAGTAAACAGAGTCTTTATGGCTACACCTTC. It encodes CASSKQSLYGYTF.

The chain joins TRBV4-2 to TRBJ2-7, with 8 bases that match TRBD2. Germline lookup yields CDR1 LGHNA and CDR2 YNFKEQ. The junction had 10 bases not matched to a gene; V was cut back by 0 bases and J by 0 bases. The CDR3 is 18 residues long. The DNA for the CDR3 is TGTGCCAGCAGCCAAGATAAGGGAGCGGGGGTCTACTCCTACGAGCAGTACTTC. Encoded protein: CASSQDKGAGVYSYEQYF.

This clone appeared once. The CDR3 coding sequence is TGTGCCACCAGCAGAGATTACTTTGGAGGGGAGTACGAGCAGTACTTC. Its translation is CATSRDYFGGEYEQYF. The chain is built from TRBV15 and TRBJ2-7; TRBD2 is a possible D gene (6 bases). The CDR3 totals 16 residues. Looked up from germline, CDR1 is LNHNV and CDR2 is YYDKDF (reference sequence). Trimming removed 0 bases from V and 4 bases from J, with 16 bases in between.

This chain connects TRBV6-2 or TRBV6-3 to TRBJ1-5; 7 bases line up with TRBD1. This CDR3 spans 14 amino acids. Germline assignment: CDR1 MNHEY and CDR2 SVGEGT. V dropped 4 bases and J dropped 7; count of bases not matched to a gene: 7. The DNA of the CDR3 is TGTGCCAGCAGTTCGCAGGGGGGTAGGCAGCCCCAGCATTTT. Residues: CASSSQGGRQPQHF.

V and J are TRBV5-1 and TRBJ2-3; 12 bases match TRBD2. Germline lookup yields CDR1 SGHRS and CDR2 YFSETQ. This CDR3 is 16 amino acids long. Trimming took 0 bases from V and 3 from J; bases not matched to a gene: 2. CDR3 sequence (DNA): TGCGCCAGCAGCTTGGAACTAGCGGGGGGTACAGATACGCAGTATTTT. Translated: CASSLELAGGTDTQYF.

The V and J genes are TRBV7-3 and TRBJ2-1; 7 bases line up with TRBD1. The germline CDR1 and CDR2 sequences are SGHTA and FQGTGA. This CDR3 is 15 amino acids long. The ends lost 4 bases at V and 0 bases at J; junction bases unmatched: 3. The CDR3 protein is CASSYRQGSYNEQFF. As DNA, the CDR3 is TGTGCCAGCAGCTACCGACAGGGCTCCTACAATGAGCAGTTCTTC. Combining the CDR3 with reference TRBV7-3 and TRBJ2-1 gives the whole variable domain GAGVSQTPSNKVTEKGKYVELRCDPISGHTALYWYRQSLGQGPEFLIYFQGTGAADDSGLPNDRFFAVRPEGSVSTLKIQRTERGDSAVYLCASSYRQGSYNEQFFGPGTRLTVL.

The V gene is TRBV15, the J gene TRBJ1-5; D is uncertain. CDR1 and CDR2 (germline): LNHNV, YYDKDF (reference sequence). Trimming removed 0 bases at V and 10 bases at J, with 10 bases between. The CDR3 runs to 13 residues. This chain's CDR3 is CATSREFTDPQHF. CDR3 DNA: TGTGCCACCAGCAGAGAGTTTACCGACCCCCAGCATTTT.